The T cell receptor (beta chain) described here comes from a study of cytomegalovirus exposure and HLA in healthy donors. TCRdb keeps only in-frame clones here, not all; method: immunoSEQ multiplex PCR. The sample contains approximately 110,000 clones, approximately 94% of which appear only once. In germline, CDR1 is GTSNPN, CDR2 SVGIG (reference sequence). The CDR3 runs 15 residues. Between the trimmed V and J ends, which lost 1 base and 1 base, there was a span of 14 bases. The TCR comes from a woman under 30 in good health and CMV-seronegative. The gene calls are TRBV30 and TRBJ2-7; D unresolved. Sequencing was done on a sample of PBMCs. The CDR3 loop is CAWSEAGVLSYEQYF. The DNA for the CDR3 is TGTGCCTGGAGTGAGGCCGGAGTTTTATCCTACGAGCAGTACTTC. The whole variable domain, remainder taken from reference TRBV30 and TRBJ2-7, is SQTIHQWPATLVQPVGSPLSLECTVEGTSNPNLYWYRQAAGRGLQLLFYSVGIGQISSEVPQNLSASRPQDRQFILSSKKLLLSDSGFYLCAWSEAGVLSYEQYFGPGTRLTVT.